The 18 T cell receptor beta chains below all came from one sample that was sequenced in a study of shared clonotypes between healthy human individuals (dated by TCRdb to 2020 to 2022). Library creation used the immunoSEQ multiplex PCR assay. Here the immuneACCESS table is served through TCRdb, limited to in-frame sequences with V and J called. Missing clones are a known gap in these copies; in checked studies unresolved V genes cover under half, and the rest lacks a known reason. The sample data list about 610,000 clones, and about 96% of these were observed just once. The top ten constitute roughly 0.1% of the sample. CD8 naive samples were CD45RO-negative cells positively selected for CCR7, giving a CD45RA+CCR7+ population that excluded TemRA cells. The specimen sequenced was naive CD8+ T cells sorted from blood. The intended sense of this specimen's cell subset or site label: CD45RA+CCR7+. Source of these receptors: a woman aged 25 to 39 in good health.

This CDR3 is CASSPEQGDSYEQYF. CDR3 in DNA: TGTGCCAGCTCACCTGAACAGGGAGACTCCTACGAGCAGTACTTC. V usage is TRBV18 and J usage is TRBJ2-7; D is possibly TRBD1 (6 bases). The CDR3 length is 15 residues. V gave up 3 bases and J gave up 0 bases, with 12 bases separating them. Per germline, CDR1 KGHSH and CDR2 LQKENI.

V and J are TRBV11-2 and TRBJ2-3; 9 nucleotides align to TRBD2. V lost 1 base to trimming and J lost 1 base; unmatched junction nucleotides: 3. The CDR3 length is 16 residues. Germline V gene lookup returns CDR1 SGHAT and CDR2 FQNNGV. This CDR3 is CASSLVRTSGTDTQYF. In DNA, the CDR3 is TGTGCCAGCAGCTTAGTCAGGACTAGCGGCACAGATACGCAGTATTTT.

The chain uses TRBV2 and TRBJ2-1; 11 nucleotides match TRBD2. This CDR3 spans 17 amino acids. The ends lost 2 bases at V and 4 bases at J; junction bases unmatched: 7. Germline V gene sequence: CDR1 SNHLY, CDR2 FYNNEI. In DNA form, the CDR3 reads TGTGCCAGCAGTGAACCGGGACTAGCGGAGGCATACAATGAGCAGTTCTTC. It specifies CASSEPGLAEAYNEQFF.

This rearrangement joins TRBV6-1 to TRBJ1-2; D perhaps matches TRBD1 (6 bases). V lost 1 base, J lost 4 bases, and 13 bases lay in between. The germline CDR1 and CDR2 sequences are MNHNS and SASEGT. This CDR3 is 15 amino acids long. In DNA, the CDR3 is TGTGCCAGCAGTGAAGGTGGAGGGGGTGGCTATGGCTACACCTTC. It specifies CASSEGGGGGYGYTF.

The chain uses TRBV28 and TRBJ2-1, with 8 nucleotides matching TRBD2. Germline CDR1 is MDHEN and CDR2 is SYDVKM. The CDR3 runs 16 residues. V lost 2 bases and J lost 0; bases outside the gene matches: 3. CDR3 DNA sequence: TGTGCCAGCAGTTTAGTACTAGCGGACTCCTACAATGAGCAGTTCTTC. Translation: CASSLVLADSYNEQFF.

The J gene is TRBJ2-2, the V gene TRBV4-1, with D uncertain. The germline V and J ends were trimmed by 2 bases and 4 bases, with 14 bases remaining between them. Germline V lookup: CDR1 MGHRA, CDR2 YSYEKL. The CDR3 runs to 16 residues. The CDR3 here is CASSQKGYPSTGELFF. The CDR3 DNA reads as TGCGCCAGCAGCCAAAAGGGTTATCCGAGCACCGGGGAGCTGTTTTTT.

The chain has TRBV27 and TRBJ2-7; 7 positions agree with TRBD1. This CDR3 has 18 amino acids. In germline, CDR1 is MNHEY, CDR2 SMNVEV (reference sequence). J gave up 0 bases and V 5 bases, and 16 bases lay outside the gene matches. The CDR3 loop reads CASSKILRGTASSYEQYF. The CDR3 DNA reads as TGTGCCAGCAGTAAGATTCTAAGAGGGACAGCAAGCTCCTACGAGCAGTACTTC.

The chain employs TRBV9 and TRBJ2-7, with 13 bases that match TRBD2. Germline CDR1 SGDLS, CDR2 YYNGEE. The CDR3 has 16 amino acids. V gave up 4 bases and J gave up 3 bases; unmatched junction bases: 7. CDR3 protein: CASSPGLAGAGYEQYF. CDR3 DNA sequence: TGTGCCAGCAGCCCCGGACTAGCGGGAGCGGGCTACGAGCAGTACTTC.

The CDR3 DNA reads TGCGCCAGCAGCCTCATGGGACTAGCGGAGGCAGAGGGGGTTTACAATGAGCAGTTCTTC. It translates to CASSLMGLAEAEGVYNEQFF. The chain couples TRBV5-1 to TRBJ2-1; 11 positions match TRBD2. This CDR3 comprises 20 residues. Germline CDR1 reads SGHRS; CDR2 reads YFSETQ. J lost 4 bases, V lost 4 bases, and 19 bases had no gene match.

The V gene is TRBV28, the J gene TRBJ2-5, with 7 nucleotides matching TRBD2. The CDR3 covers 18 residues. Germline CDR1 is MDHEN and CDR2 is SYDVKM. Trimming took 8 bases from V and 3 from J; bases not matched to a gene: 21. This CDR3 is CASSHSGSRDYDEETQYF. CDR3 DNA: TGTGCCAGCTCGCATTCGGGATCCCGGGACTACGATGAAGAGACCCAGTACTTC.

The V gene is TRBV7-6, the J gene TRBJ2-1, with D possibly TRBD2 on 6 matching bases. Looked up from germline, CDR1 is SGHVS and CDR2 is FNYEAQ. Trimming removed 3 bases at V and 4 bases at J, with 10 bases between. The CDR3 sequence is 14 residues long. CDR3 residues: CASSFGGNYNEQFF. As DNA, the CDR3 is TGTGCCAGCAGCTTCGGCGGGAATTACAATGAGCAGTTCTTC.

This chain joins TRBV10-1 and TRBJ2-1; 13 bases fit TRBD2. The CDR3 sequence is 19 residues long. In germline, CDR1 is WNHNN, CDR2 SYGVQD (reference sequence). With 3 bases clipped from V and 0 bases from J, the junction kept 8 bases outside the gene matches. CDR3 sequence: CASSDPLAGGSSSYNEQFF. The CDR3 DNA sequence: TGCGCCAGCAGTGACCCACTAGCGGGAGGGTCGAGCTCCTACAATGAGCAGTTCTTC.

This clone was counted only a few times. The V gene is TRBV4-2, the J gene TRBJ1-5; 7 bases map to TRBD1. V lost 0 bases to trimming and J lost 1 base; unmatched junction nucleotides: 0. There are 15 residues in the CDR3. The V gene's germline CDR1 is LGHNA and CDR2 YNFKEQ. CDR3 loop: CASSQETGSNQPQHF. CDR3 in DNA: TGTGCCAGCAGCCAAGAGACAGGGAGCAATCAGCCCCAGCATTTT.

The chain combines TRBV4-1 with TRBJ2-7; 9 bases map to TRBD2. The CDR3 runs 14 residues. V lost 3 bases, J lost 6 bases, and 6 bases stayed unmatched. Germline values: CDR1 MGHRA, CDR2 YSYEKL. For the CDR3, the DNA is TGCGCCAGCAGCCAGTGGCGGGAGGGAGGCGAGCAGTACTTC. Translating gives CASSQWREGGEQYF.

The chain couples TRBV6-6 to TRBJ2-7, with D possibly matching TRBD2 (5 bases). Trimming shortened V by 3 bases and J by 2 bases, and 8 bases separated the two germline ends. In germline, CDR1 is MNHNY, CDR2 SVGAGI (reference sequence). CDR3 length: 13 amino acids. CDR3 loop: CASSYAGPYEQYF. For the CDR3, the DNA is TGTGCCAGCAGTTATGCGGGTCCCTACGAGCAGTACTTC.

This clone has a single count. The chain employs TRBV4-2 and TRBJ2-3; 8 nucleotides match TRBD2. Germline V gene lookup returns CDR1 LGHNA and CDR2 YNFKEQ. After removal of 0 bases from V and 1 base from J, the junction contained 3 bases not matched to a gene. The CDR3 length is 16 residues. The CDR3 DNA follows: TGTGCCAGCAGCCAAGAGTTGACTAGCGGCACAGATACGCAGTATTTT. This gives the protein CASSQELTSGTDTQYF.

This chain joins TRBV5-4 and TRBJ2-5, with D possibly TRBD2 on 6 matching bases. CDR3 length equals 14 residues. V dropped 5 bases and J dropped 3 bases, with 14 bases sitting between them. CDR1 is SGHNT, CDR2 YYREEE, per germline (reference sequence). The CDR3 nucleotides read TGTGCCAGCAGAGCCGGGAGCCAGGAAGAGACCCAGTACTTC. This encodes CASRAGSQEETQYF.

In nucleotides, the CDR3 is TGTGCCAGCAGCCCGGACCCAGTTGCCTACGAGCAGTACTTC. Amino acid sequence: CASSPDPVAYEQYF. This chain links TRBV7-9 with TRBJ2-7; D uncertain. Germline V gene data show CDR1 as SEHNR and CDR2 as FQNEAQ (reference sequence). The CDR3 covers 14 residues. Trimming pared 5 bases from V and 2 bases from J, leaving 13 bases between.